The 29 T cell receptor beta chains below come from one sample, sequenced in a study of spatial heterogeneity in lung cancer. General study points: Expanded intratumoral alpha and beta TCR counts tracked tumor mutation counts.

Which antigens these TCRs recognize remains unknown. Time point reported: sample taken at primary tumor resection. TCRdb passed the 5' RACE reads through MiXCR, listing each CDR3 protein once. The sample records 4,000 to 6,000 distinct CDR3 sequences, 6% to 7.5% being singletons. Sample: lung tumor tissue, taken at surgery. The origin of the receptors is a female donor with early-stage non-small cell lung cancer.

By its share, this clonotype is medium-sized. The size of this beta chain means little, since it is a stray read in a library made for alpha chains. This chain joins TRBV5-6 and TRBJ2-3, with D unresolved. The CDR3 consists of 14 residues. Per the germline V gene, CDR1 is SGHDT and CDR2 is YYEEEE. Trimming shortened V by 1 base and J by 0 bases, and 6 bases separated the two germline ends. CDR3 DNA sequence: TGTGCCAGCAGCTTGCCAGCTAGCACAGATACGCAGTATTTT. Protein product: CASSLPASTDTQYF.

This clonotype was seen repeatedly, ten times or more. As an off-target read in a library built for alpha chains, this beta chain has a frequency of little significance. For the CDR3, the DNA is TGCGCCAGCAGCCAAGAGGGGGGGATAGAAGCTTTCTTT. Its protein is CASSQEGGIEAFF. The rearrangement joins TRBV4-1 to TRBJ1-1, with D perhaps matching TRBD1 (5 bases). Trimming pared 0 bases from V and 8 bases from J, leaving 10 bases between. The V gene's germline CDR1 is MGHRA and CDR2 YSYEKL. The length of the CDR3 is 13 residues.

This clonotype has at least ten counts. For a library built for alpha chains, this beta chain is a stray read; little rests on its size. The chain is built from TRBV9 and TRBJ2-6; 7 bases fit TRBD2. With V trimmed by 1 base and J by 2 bases, 0 bases remained unmatched. This CDR3 has 15 amino acids. Per the germline V gene, CDR1 is SGDLS and CDR2 is YYNGEE. The CDR3, as DNA: TGTGCCAGCAGCGTAAGCGGGGCTGGGGCCAACGTCCTGACTTTC. Amino acid sequence: CASSVSGAGANVLTF.

This clonotype is labeled as large. This beta chain came through as a stray read in a library set up for alpha chains, and its size says little. This chain links TRBV7-2 with TRBJ2-3; possibly TRBD2 for D (6 bases). The length of the CDR3 is 14 residues. Germline V CDR1 and CDR2: SGHTA, FQGNSA. V was shortened by 5 bases and J by 2 bases, with 11 bases between the two germline ends. CDR3 protein: CASSRGLSTDTQYF. Here the CDR3 DNA reads TGTGCCAGCAGCCGCGGACTATCCACAGATACGCAGTATTTT.

This clonotype qualifies as medium-sized. Because this beta chain is a stray read in a library intended to capture alpha chains, its abundance should not be given much weight. The chain combines TRBV19 with TRBJ2-3; 11 bases agree with TRBD1. Per germline, CDR1 LNHDA and CDR2 SQIVND (reference sequence). After removal of 7 bases from V and 1 base from J, the junction contained 7 bases not matched to a gene. The CDR3 loop spans 16 amino acids. This CDR3 is CASNLDRGLGTDTQYF. The CDR3 nucleotides read TGTGCCAGTAATCTGGACAGGGGGCTCGGCACAGATACGCAGTATTTT.

This clonotype occurred many times. A library prepared for alpha chains yielded this beta chain as an off-target read; its size is of little meaning. This chain connects TRBV13 to TRBJ2-3; 7 bases are shared with TRBD2. The CDR3 contains 16 residues. Germline V CDR1 and CDR2: PRHDT, FYEKMQ (reference sequence). The V segment lost 5 bases and the J segment 2 bases; nucleotides outside the gene matches: 10. As DNA, the CDR3 is TGTGCCAGCAGCCCACGCGGGGGTGGAGTCACAGATACGCAGTATTTT. Protein product: CASSPRGGGVTDTQYF. The full variable domain, completed using reference TRBV13 and TRBJ2-3, is AAGVIQSPRHLIKEKRETATLKCYPIPRHDTVYWYQQGPGQDPQFLISFYEKMQSDKGSIPDRFSAQQFSDYHSELNMSSLELGDSALYFCASSPRGGGVTDTQYFGPGTRLTVL.

This clonotype was counted at least ten times. A library prepared for alpha chains yielded this beta chain as an off-target read; its size is of little meaning. This chain links TRBV7-8 with TRBJ2-7; 7 bases agree with TRBD1. CDR1 is SGHVS and CDR2 is FQNEAQ in the germline V gene. V was clipped by 3 bases and J by 5 bases; unmatched bases: 4. This CDR3 comprises 13 residues. The CDR3 is CASSFTGENEQYV. The CDR3 DNA sequence: TGTGCCAGCAGCTTCACAGGGGAGAACGAGCAGTACGTC.

This clonotype has at least ten counts. The library was built for alpha chains, so this beta chain is an off-target read and its size means little. The chain uses TRBV19 and TRBJ2-5; D ambiguous. V lost 1 base to trimming and J lost 2 bases, with 11 bases between them. Germline V CDR1 and CDR2: LNHDA, SQIVND (reference sequence). The CDR3 runs 15 residues. The chain's CDR3 is CASSIVEGHQETQYF. The CDR3 bases are TGTGCCAGTAGTATAGTGGAAGGGCATCAAGAGACCCAGTACTTC. Full variable domain (outside the CDR3, taken from reference TRBV19 and TRBJ2-5): DGGITQSPKYLFRKEGQNVTLSCEQNLNHDAMYWYRQDPGQGLRLIYYSQIVNDFQKGDIAEGYSVSREKKESFPLTVTSAQKNPTAFYLCASSIVEGHQETQYFGPGTRLLVL.

This clonotype rates as medium-sized. Since the library was made to target alpha chains, this beta chain is a stray read and its abundance is not meaningful. The chain has TRBV28 and TRBJ1-2; D call uncertain. CDR1 and CDR2 (germline): MDHEN, SYDVKM. V was trimmed by 5 bases and J by 3 bases, leaving 10 bases between them. The CDR3 extends over 13 amino acids. The CDR3: CASSPPGHYGYTF. Written as DNA, the CDR3 is TGTGCCAGCAGTCCGCCTGGGCACTATGGCTACACCTTC.

This clonotype is deemed medium-sized. This beta chain is an off-target read within a library intended for alpha chains, so its frequency means little. This rearrangement joins TRBV7-3 to TRBJ2-3; 7 bases line up with TRBD2. The trim removed 2 bases at V and 3 bases at J, leaving 8 bases unmatched. CDR1 and CDR2 from the germline V gene are SGHTA and FQGTGA. This CDR3 contains 16 residues. CDR3 amino acids: CASSLVGREWTDTQYF. Here the CDR3 DNA reads TGTGCCAGCAGCTTAGTGGGGCGGGAGTGGACAGATACGCAGTATTTT.

Concerning this clonotype itself: This beta chain slipped into a library made for alpha chains as a stray read, so its size is not meaningful. The V and J genes are TRBV10-2 and TRBJ1-6; D is undetermined. V lost 5 bases and J lost 7, with 6 bases in between. Germline lookup yields CDR1 WSHSY and CDR2 SAAADI. CDR3 length: 12 amino acids. The CDR3 reads CASSLQNSPLHF. CDR3 nucleotides: TGCGCCAGCAGTTTACAGAATTCACCCCTCCACTTT.

This clonotype was picked up many times. A library made for alpha chains picked up this beta chain off target, so its size means little. CDR3 sequence reads: CASSPSPGATEAFF. Written as DNA, the CDR3 is TGTGCCAGCAGCCCTTCACCCGGGGCCACTGAAGCTTTCTTT. This chain uses TRBV12-3 or TRBV12-4 with TRBJ1-1, with D possibly TRBD1 on 5 matching bases. Trimming stripped 6 bases from V and 4 bases from J, with 15 bases between. The CDR3 has 14 residues.

By share, this clonotype ranks as medium-sized. This beta chain appears as a stray read in a library generated for alpha chains; its size is not informative. The chain couples TRBV28 to TRBJ1-5, with 7 bases aligning to TRBD1. Germline V gene data show CDR1 as MDHEN and CDR2 as SYDVKM. With 8 bases clipped from V and 5 bases from J, the junction kept 12 bases outside the gene matches. This CDR3 is 15 amino acids long. The CDR3: CASRTGPGGDQPQHF. In DNA, the CDR3 is TGTGCCAGCCGAACGGGGCCAGGGGGGGATCAGCCCCAGCATTTT. Supplemented by reference TRBV28 and TRBJ1-5, the full variable domain reads DVKVTQSSRYLVKRTGEKVFLECVQDMDHENMFWYRQDPGLGLRLIYFSYDVKMKEKGDIPEGYSVSREKKERFSLILESASTNQTSMYLCASRTGPGGDQPQHFGDGTRLSIL.

This clonotype appeared many times. This beta chain came through as a stray read in a library set up for alpha chains, and its size says little. The chain recombines TRBV3-1 with TRBJ2-7; D is undetermined. Germline-derived CDR1 and CDR2 are LGHDT and YNNKEL (reference sequence). Trimming cost V 1 base and J 2 bases, with 9 bases left between them. The CDR3 contains 14 residues. The chain's CDR3 is CASSQGGRTYEQYF. The CDR3 DNA is TGTGCCAGCAGCCAAGGTGGCAGAACCTACGAGCAGTACTTC.

This clonotype was counted many times. The library was prepared for alpha chains; this beta chain is a stray read, so its frequency means little. This chain links TRBV5-1 with TRBJ1-3; 9 bases line up with TRBD1. Germline values: CDR1 SGHRS, CDR2 YFSETQ. Trimming at V came to 1 base and at J to 1 base, leaving 9 bases not matched to a gene. The CDR3 spans 18 residues. CDR3 nucleotides: TGCGCCAGCAGCTTGCATTCCGGACAGGGGTCTTCTGGAAACACCATATATTTT. Its protein is CASSLHSGQGSSGNTIYF.

Within the sample, this clonotype is medium-sized. This beta chain represents an off-target read in a library built for alpha chains; its size is of limited meaning. V is TRBV5-1 and J is TRBJ2-3, with 7 bases that match TRBD1. V shed 0 bases, J shed 1 base, and the junction held 2 bases outside the gene matches. From germline, CDR1 is SGHRS and CDR2 YFSETQ. This CDR3 has 15 amino acids. In nucleotides, the CDR3 is TGCGCCAGCAGCTTGGGGGGACAGCGCACAGATACGCAGTATTTT. It translates to CASSLGGQRTDTQYF.

Turning to this clonotype: Given a much more abundant clone one base away, this may be a read error. Being off target in a library aimed at alpha chains, this beta chain has a size of little meaning. The chain carries TRBV6-1 and TRBJ2-3, with D possibly called TRBD1 or TRBD2 (5 bases each). Germline CDR1 and CDR2: MNHNS and SASEGT. V lost 10 bases to trimming and J lost 6 bases, with 14 bases between them. The CDR3 loop spans 12 amino acids. In DNA, the CDR3 is TGTGCCAACAAGGGACCGCCGGATACGCAGTATTTT. It specifies CANKGPPDTQYF.

This clonotype was detected many times. This beta chain slipped into a library made for alpha chains as a stray read, so its size is not meaningful. V is TRBV20-1 and J is TRBJ2-1; D call uncertain. V gave up 3 bases and J gave up 6 bases, with 9 bases separating them. There are 12 residues in the CDR3. Per the germline V gene, CDR1 is DFQATT and CDR2 is SNEGSKA (reference sequence). The CDR3 sequence is CSARSGLNEQFF. DNA for the CDR3: TGCAGTGCTAGGTCGGGCCTCAATGAGCAGTTCTTC.

This clonotype came up many times. For a library built for alpha chains, this beta chain is a stray read; little rests on its size. The chain couples TRBV30 to TRBJ1-2; D is undetermined. Per germline, CDR1 GTSNPN and CDR2 SVGIG (reference sequence). Trimming cost V 0 bases and J 8 bases, with 10 bases left between them. The CDR3 spans 12 residues. CDR3 amino acids: CAWSVASEGYTF. The CDR3, as DNA: TGTGCCTGGAGTGTCGCGTCAGAGGGCTACACCTTC.

This clonotype was detected ten times or more. The library was designed around alpha chains, so this beta chain is a stray read whose abundance carries little weight. This chain links TRBV5-1 with TRBJ1-6; D is possibly TRBD1 (5 bases). This CDR3 spans 14 amino acids. Trimming removed 2 bases from V and 7 bases from J, with 10 bases in between. Germline assignment: CDR1 SGHRS and CDR2 YFSETQ. The CDR3 DNA follows: TGCGCCAGCAGCTTAGGGGAGAGGAATTCACCCCTCCACTTT. As protein: CASSLGERNSPLHF.

This clonotype was seen at least ten times. This beta chain is off target for a library built for alpha chains, so its abundance means little. This chain joins TRBV6-2 or TRBV6-3 and TRBJ2-2; TRBD1 is a possible D gene (6 bases). In germline, CDR1 is MNHEY, CDR2 SVGEGT. This CDR3 is 12 amino acids long. The V gene lost 5 bases and the J gene lost 7 bases, with 8 bases spanning the gap. The chain's CDR3 is CASSPGVGELFF. CDR3 sequence (DNA): TGTGCCAGCAGTCCAGGGGTCGGGGAGCTGTTTTTT.

This clonotype was detected many times. For a library built for alpha chains, this beta chain is a stray read; little rests on its size. This chain uses TRBV27 with TRBJ2-1, with TRBD1 matching over 8 bases. The germline V gene has CDR1 MNHEY and CDR2 SMNVEV (reference sequence). This CDR3 region has 15 residues. V shed 3 bases, J shed 5 bases, and the junction held 6 bases outside the gene matches. This CDR3 reads CASSLRGRGHNEQFF. CDR3 nucleotides: TGTGCCAGCAGTTTGAGAGGCAGGGGGCACAATGAGCAGTTCTTC.

This clonotype occurred many times. Little can be read into the size of this beta chain, an off-target read in a library designed for alpha chains. The J gene is TRBJ1-1, the V gene TRBV5-1; TRBD1 matches at 11 bases. CDR3 size: 15 residues. Germline lookup yields CDR1 SGHRS and CDR2 YFSETQ. With 0 bases clipped from V and 3 bases from J, the junction kept 1 base outside the gene matches. CDR3 sequence reads: CASSLGDRGYTEAFF. DNA for the CDR3: TGCGCCAGCAGCTTGGGGGACAGGGGGTACACTGAAGCTTTCTTT.

This clonotype was observed at least ten times. This beta chain is off target for a library built for alpha chains, so its abundance means little. The chain links TRBV7-8 to TRBJ2-5; D unresolved. Germline CDR1 SGHVS, CDR2 FQNEAQ. This CDR3 comprises 13 residues. Trimming took 0 bases from V and 5 from J, leaving 7 bases between them. CDR3 bases: TGTGCCAGCAGCTTAGCCGGGTTTGAGACCCAGTACTTC. Amino acid sequence: CASSLAGFETQYF.

This clonotype was seen ten or more times. Within a library made for alpha chains, this beta chain is off target, and its count is uninformative. The chain couples TRBV2 to TRBJ2-1; 8 bases fit TRBD1. Germline V gene lookup returns CDR1 SNHLY and CDR2 FYNNEI. This CDR3 has 17 amino acids. The V gene end was trimmed by 3 bases and the J gene end by 0 bases; junction bases not matched to a gene: 7. CDR3 protein: CASSDRGLISSYNEQFF. CDR3 DNA: TGTGCCAGCAGTGACAGGGGGCTTATTAGCTCCTACAATGAGCAGTTCTTC.

This clonotype was observed a handful of times. For a library built for alpha chains, this beta chain is a stray read; little rests on its size. This sequence joins TRBV12-3 or TRBV12-4 and TRBJ2-7, with D tentatively TRBD1 (6 bases). V shed 1 base and J shed 3 bases, with 10 bases lying between them. This CDR3 is built from 14 residues. Here the CDR3 DNA reads TGTGCCAGCAGTTTAGAGGCAGGGGTCTACGAGCAGTACTTC. This translates into CASSLEAGVYEQYF.

This clonotype has ten or more counts. The library was designed around alpha chains, so this beta chain is a stray read whose abundance carries little weight. The V call is TRBV5-1, the J call TRBJ2-5; D gene unclear. The CDR3 totals 15 residues. CDR1 and CDR2 (germline): SGHRS, YFSETQ. V was clipped by 6 bases and J by 5 bases, with 20 bases between them. As DNA, the CDR3 is TGCGCCAGCATCCTTGGGCTCGGTCCTACGGAGACCCAGTACTTC. Translation gives CASILGLGPTETQYF.

This clonotype came up many times. This beta chain slipped into a library made for alpha chains as a stray read, so its size is not meaningful. V and J are TRBV27 and TRBJ2-7; the match to TRBD1 covers 7 bases. There are 13 residues in the CDR3. The trim removed 3 bases at V and 5 bases at J, leaving 4 bases unmatched. Germline V CDR1 and CDR2: MNHEY, SMNVEV (reference sequence). This CDR3 is CASSLNRGNEQYF. The CDR3 DNA reads TGTGCCAGCAGTTTGAACAGGGGCAACGAGCAGTACTTC.

In regard to this clonotype: This beta chain is an off-target read within a library intended for alpha chains, so its frequency means little. This sequence joins TRBV12-3 or TRBV12-4 and TRBJ1-2, with D possibly being TRBD1 (6 bases). This CDR3 region has 12 residues. V dropped 6 bases and J dropped 7 bases, with 12 bases sitting between them. The CDR3 DNA sequence: TGTGCCAGCAGCAATCGACAGGCTGGCTACACCTTC. Its translation is CASSNRQAGYTF.